A single sample is the source of the 26 T cell receptor beta chains below, sequenced in a study of graft-versus-host responses after intestinal transplantation. No antigen is known for these receptors. The repertoire was sequenced with immunoSEQ multiplex PCR; TCRdb's copy has only in-frame clones and lacks some. The table shows 100,000 to 120,000 clones, with about 94% occurring only once. This specimen consisted of unstimulated CD8+ T cells sorted from spleen or lymph node cells, obtained before intestinal transplant. These receptors came from a human donor who received an intestinal transplant.

The chain uses TRBV7-9 and TRBJ2-2, with D uncertain. V was pared by 1 base and J by 1 base, with 10 bases between. CDR1 is SEHNR, CDR2 FQNEAQ, per germline (reference sequence). The CDR3 has 16 residues. The CDR3 here is CASSLESTWNTGELFF. CDR3 in DNA: TGTGCCAGCAGCTTAGAATCGACATGGAACACCGGGGAGCTGTTTTTT.

This clone was recorded only once. This sample includes further DNA sequences coding for the same CDR3. This sequence joins TRBV19 and TRBJ2-7; TRBD2 might be the D (5 bases). Germline V CDR1 and CDR2: LNHDA, SQIVND (reference sequence). CDR3 length: 15 residues. Trimming stripped 1 base from V and 2 bases from J, with 12 bases between. CDR3 coding DNA: TGTGCCAGTAGTATAGGAAGCGGACCTACCTACGAGCAGTACTTC. This codes for CASSIGSGPTYEQYF.

This clone was counted a single time. The chain recombines TRBV27 with TRBJ1-2; TRBD1 matches at 7 bases. The CDR3 runs 13 residues. The germline V gene encodes CDR1 MNHEY and CDR2 SMNVEV (reference sequence). V was clipped by 3 bases and J by 5 bases; unmatched bases: 3. The CDR3 DNA reads TGTGCCAGCAGTTTCAAGGGACAGTATGGCTACACCTTC. Amino acids: CASSFKGQYGYTF.

The chain joins TRBV11-2 to TRBJ2-7; a possible D gene is TRBD2 (6 bases). CDR3 length: 15 amino acids. Germline V gene sequence: CDR1 SGHAT, CDR2 FQNNGV. The V end was cut by 3 bases, the J end by 2 bases, with 14 bases between. CDR3 DNA sequence: TGTGCCAGCAGCTTCTATTTTGGCGGGACCTACGAGCAGTACTTC. Translated, it gives CASSFYFGGTYEQYF.

V usage is TRBV9 and J usage is TRBJ1-4; 9 nucleotides match TRBD1. Per germline, CDR1 SGDLS and CDR2 YYNGEE. The CDR3 length is 15 residues. Trimming cost V 3 bases and J 5 bases; bases outside gene matches: 5. For the CDR3, the DNA is TGTGCCAGCAGCGACGCCGGGACAGGGAATGAAAAACTGTTTTTT. It translates to CASSDAGTGNEKLFF.

The chain couples TRBV11-3 to TRBJ2-3; 12 bases match TRBD2. Germline values: CDR1 SGHNT, CDR2 YENEEA. Trimming at V came to 5 bases and at J to 2 bases, leaving 2 bases not matched to a gene. The CDR3 contains 15 residues. CDR3 in amino acids: CASSGLAGFTDTQYF. CDR3 DNA: TGTGCCAGCAGCGGACTAGCGGGATTCACAGATACGCAGTATTTT. Full variable domain (missing parts from reference TRBV11-3 and TRBJ2-3): EAGVVQSPRYKIIEKKQPVAFWCNPISGHNTLYWYLQNLGQGPELLIRYENEEAVDDSQLPKDRFSAERLKGVDSTLKIQPAELGDSAVYLCASSGLAGFTDTQYFGPGTRLTVL.

This sequence joins TRBV27 and TRBJ1-5, with D perhaps TRBD1 (5 bases). This CDR3 is 14 amino acids long. V shed 2 bases and J shed 5 bases, with 10 bases lying between them. Germline V CDR1 and CDR2: MNHEY, SMNVEV (reference sequence). The DNA of the CDR3 is TGTGCCAGCAGTTTAGGGGGGAGACATCAGCCCCAGCATTTT. Protein product: CASSLGGRHQPQHF.

CDR3 coding DNA: TGTGCCAGCAGCTTAGTCCCCGGGAGACAGCACGAGCAGTACTTC. Translated, it gives CASSLVPGRQHEQYF. This rearrangement joins TRBV7-6 to TRBJ2-7; D might be TRBD2 (6 bases). V was trimmed by 1 base and J by 5 bases, leaving 15 bases between them. The germline V gene encodes CDR1 SGHVS and CDR2 FNYEAQ. The CDR3 totals 15 residues.

This clone has only one observation. CDR3 DNA sequence: TGTGCCAGCAGCTATATGGCCCGGACAGGGTATAATCAGCCCCAGCATTTT. As protein: CASSYMARTGYNQPQHF. The chain combines TRBV7-8 with TRBJ1-5; 8 positions agree with TRBD1. Germline V gene sequence: CDR1 SGHVS, CDR2 FQNEAQ. CDR3 length equals 17 residues. Trimming took 4 bases from V and 4 from J; bases not matched to a gene: 12.

This clone was counted between two and nine times. The chain carries TRBV28 and TRBJ1-1, with D uncertain. The germline V gene has CDR1 MDHEN and CDR2 SYDVKM. There are 12 residues in the CDR3. V was clipped by 3 bases and J by 4 bases, with 6 bases between them. CDR3 in DNA: TGTGCCAGCAGTTTGGGTAGCACTGAAGCTTTCTTT. Translated: CASSLGSTEAFF.

The chain combines TRBV9 with TRBJ1-1; no firm D call. Germline V lookup: CDR1 SGDLS, CDR2 YYNGEE. Between the trimmed V and J ends, which lost 2 bases and 1 base, there was a span of 6 bases. The CDR3 sequence is 13 residues long. CDR3 DNA: TGTGCCAGCAGCGTTGGACGGAACACTGAAGCTTTCTTT. It translates to CASSVGRNTEAFF.

The chain links TRBV9 to TRBJ2-7; 9 nucleotides agree with TRBD1. Trimming took 0 bases from V and 3 from J; bases not matched to a gene: 7. Germline V gene data show CDR1 as SGDLS and CDR2 as YYNGEE. The CDR3 is 16 amino acids. The CDR3 DNA follows: TGTGCCAGCAGCGTAGGGCCTGGGGGACAGGGCTACGAGCAGTACTTC. This gives the protein CASSVGPGGQGYEQYF. Filled out from reference TRBV9 and TRBJ2-7, the complete variable domain reads DSGVTQTPKHLITATGQRVTLRCSPRSGDLSVYWYQQSLDQGLQFLIQYYNGEERAKGNILERFSAQQFPDLHSELNLSSLELGDSALYFCASSVGPGGQGYEQYFGPGTRLTVT.

The chain couples TRBV27 to TRBJ2-6; 10 bases are shared with TRBD1. The V and J ends lost 6 bases and 2 bases, in that order; junction bases with no gene match: 7. The CDR3 sequence is 17 residues long. Per the germline V gene, CDR1 is MNHEY and CDR2 is SMNVEV (reference sequence). The CDR3 nucleotides are TGTGCCAGCAGGCCTGACAGGGGGCGAGCTGGGGCCAACGTCCTGACTTTC. Its protein product is CASRPDRGRAGANVLTF.

The gene calls are TRBV7-9 and TRBJ2-7; 7 nucleotides agree with TRBD2. This CDR3 is built from 14 residues. Germline V CDR1 and CDR2: SEHNR, FQNEAQ (reference sequence). After removal of 6 bases from V and 7 bases from J, the junction contained 12 bases not matched to a gene. The CDR3 DNA reads TGTGCCAGCAGTTGGGGGGGACCCCCGGCGGAGCAGTACTTC. Its translation: CASSWGGPPAEQYF.

The chain is built from TRBV9 and TRBJ2-2; maybe TRBD2 (5 bases). The CDR3 is made up of 17 amino acids. V was cut by 3 bases and J by 0 bases, with 15 bases left in between. CDR1 and CDR2 (germline): SGDLS, YYNGEE. CDR3 residues: CASSAPRTVANTGELFF. CDR3 bases: TGTGCCAGCAGCGCCCCTAGGACTGTCGCGAACACCGGGGAGCTGTTTTTT. Drawing the rest from reference TRBV9 and TRBJ2-2, the complete variable domain is DSGVTQTPKHLITATGQRVTLRCSPRSGDLSVYWYQQSLDQGLQFLIQYYNGEERAKGNILERFSAQQFPDLHSELNLSSLELGDSALYFCASSAPRTVANTGELFFGEGSRLTVL.

The J gene is TRBJ2-2, the V gene TRBV7-9; D gene unclear. The V and J ends lost 4 bases and 10 bases respectively, with 10 bases between them. This CDR3 has 12 amino acids. Germline V gene sequence: CDR1 SEHNR, CDR2 FQNEAQ (reference sequence). The CDR3 region is CASSWASPELFF. As DNA, the CDR3 is TGTGCCAGCAGCTGGGCTTCGCCGGAGCTGTTTTTT.

The chain uses TRBV6-4 and TRBJ1-1; tentatively, D is TRBD1 (5 bases). CDR3 length: 13 amino acids. V dropped 4 bases and J dropped 5 bases, with 11 bases sitting between them. CDR1 is MRHNA and CDR2 is SNTAGT in the germline V gene. The CDR3 region is CASSAGGGTEAFF. In nucleotides, the CDR3 is TGTGCCAGCAGTGCCGGGGGTGGTACTGAAGCTTTCTTT.

The J gene is TRBJ2-7, the V gene TRBV4-1, with D possibly being TRBD2 (5 bases). CDR3 size: 15 residues. Germline V gene lookup returns CDR1 MGHRA and CDR2 YSYEKL. V was pared by 1 base and J by 4 bases, with 14 bases between. This CDR3 is CASSQAGSGWYEQYF. The CDR3 DNA follows: TGCGCCAGCAGCCAAGCGGGATCCGGATGGTACGAGCAGTACTTC.

The chain combines TRBV28 with TRBJ2-1, with no clear D. CDR3 length: 13 residues. Germline V gene sequence: CDR1 MDHEN, CDR2 SYDVKM. Trimming shortened V by 6 bases and J by 7 bases, and 13 bases separated the two germline ends. The CDR3 loop is CASSPGPRNEQFF. The DNA for the CDR3 is TGTGCCAGCAGCCCCGGTCCAAGAAATGAGCAGTTCTTC. Full variable domain (remainder filled in from reference TRBV28 and TRBJ2-1): DVKVTQSSRYLVKRTGEKVFLECVQDMDHENMFWYRQDPGLGLRLIYFSYDVKMKEKGDIPEGYSVSREKKERFSLILESASTNQTSMYLCASSPGPRNEQFFGPGTRLTVL.

The chain couples TRBV4-1 to TRBJ2-7, with D perhaps TRBD1 (5 bases). This CDR3 comprises 16 residues. Trimming took 2 bases from V and 5 from J, leaving 19 bases between them. Germline lookup yields CDR1 MGHRA and CDR2 YSYEKL. For the CDR3, the DNA is TGCGCCAGCAGCCAAACCCCCGACAGACTCCTCGACGAGCAGTACTTC. The encoded protein is CASSQTPDRLLDEQYF.

This clone has only one observation. The V and J genes are TRBV5-4 and TRBJ1-1, with 11 bases aligning to TRBD1. CDR3 length: 15 amino acids. The V and J ends lost 4 bases and 4 bases, in that order; junction bases with no gene match: 6. Germline loops: CDR1 SGHNT, CDR2 YYREEE (reference sequence). CDR3 DNA: TGTGCCAGCAGCCCGATGGACAGGGGGCTCACTGAAGCTTTCTTT. Amino acids: CASSPMDRGLTEAFF.

This clone was observed once. The gene calls are TRBV6-5 and TRBJ1-2; D may be TRBD1 (5 bases). This CDR3 contains 14 residues. Trimming removed 6 bases from V and 4 bases from J, with 15 bases in between. Germline V gene data show CDR1 as MNHEY and CDR2 as SVGAGI. CDR3 loop: CASSFLGGGYGYTF. The DNA for the CDR3 is TGTGCCAGCAGCTTCCTCGGGGGAGGCTATGGCTACACCTTC.

J is TRBJ2-1 and V is TRBV5-1; 7 positions match TRBD2. Germline CDR1 SGHRS, CDR2 YFSETQ. The V gene end was trimmed by 3 bases and the J gene end by 4 bases; junction bases not matched to a gene: 4. This CDR3 is built from 14 residues. The CDR3: CASSYLADYNEQFF. Written as DNA, the CDR3 is TGCGCCAGCAGCTATCTAGCGGATTACAATGAGCAGTTCTTC.

The V gene is TRBV6-1, the J gene TRBJ1-2; D remains unclear. Germline V gives CDR1 MNHNS, CDR2 SASEGT. V gave up 2 bases and J gave up 4 bases, with 11 bases separating them. The CDR3 length is 14 residues. CDR3 residues: CASSESWRAYGYTF. The CDR3 DNA sequence: TGTGCCAGCAGTGAATCGTGGAGAGCCTATGGCTACACCTTC.

The chain links TRBV5-1 to TRBJ2-3; no clear D. There are 12 residues in the CDR3. The V gene lost 3 bases and the J gene lost 2 bases, with 4 bases spanning the gap. Germline loops: CDR1 SGHRS, CDR2 YFSETQ. DNA of the CDR3: TGCGCCAGCAGCTACAACACAGATACGCAGTATTTT. This sequence encodes CASSYNTDTQYF. Variable domain in full (rest from reference TRBV5-1 and TRBJ2-3): KAGVTQTPRYLIKTRGQQVTLSCSPISGHRSVSWYQQTPGQGLQFLFEYFSETQRNKGNFPGRFSGRQFSNSRSEMNVSTLELGDSALYLCASSYNTDTQYFGPGTRLTVL.

The V call is TRBV30, the J call TRBJ2-7; TRBD2 matches at 8 bases. The CDR3 loop spans 14 amino acids. Germline CDR1 GTSNPN, CDR2 SVGIG (reference sequence). With V trimmed by 0 bases and J by 7 bases, 8 bases remained unmatched. DNA of the CDR3: TGTGCCTGGAGTGTACGTCGACTAGCGCGGGAGCAGTACTTC. Its translation is CAWSVRRLAREQYF.